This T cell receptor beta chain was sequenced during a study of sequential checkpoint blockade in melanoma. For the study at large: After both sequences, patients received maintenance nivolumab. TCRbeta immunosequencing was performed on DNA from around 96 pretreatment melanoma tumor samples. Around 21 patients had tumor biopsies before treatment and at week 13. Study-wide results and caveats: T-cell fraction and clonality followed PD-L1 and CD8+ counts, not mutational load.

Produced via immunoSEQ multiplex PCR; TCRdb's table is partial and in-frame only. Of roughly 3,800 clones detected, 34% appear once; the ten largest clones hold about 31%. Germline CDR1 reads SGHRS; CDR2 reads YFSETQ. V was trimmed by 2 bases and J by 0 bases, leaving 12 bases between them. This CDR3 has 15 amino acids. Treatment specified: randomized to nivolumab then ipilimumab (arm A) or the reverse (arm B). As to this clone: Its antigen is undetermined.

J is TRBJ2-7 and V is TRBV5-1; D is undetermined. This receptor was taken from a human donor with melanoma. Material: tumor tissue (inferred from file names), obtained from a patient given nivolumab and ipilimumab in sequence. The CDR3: CASSLSVLSSYEQYF. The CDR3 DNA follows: TGCGCCAGCAGCTTATCAGTTTTGAGCTCCTACGAGCAGTACTTC.